This TCR beta chain comes out of a study of blood T cell repertoires in COVID-19. At the level of the study: There were acute and convalescent COVID-19 samples, and they came from the United States, Italy and Spain. Nucleic acid was either cDNA or gDNA, and it came from T cells, B-cell-depleted T cells, or PBMCs.

Germline V gene sequence: CDR1 WNHNN, CDR2 SYGVQD (reference sequence). V shed 5 bases, J shed 5 bases, and the junction held 4 bases outside the gene matches. This CDR3 comprises 13 residues. Authors' data handling: Reference gene primer amplification gave nucleated cell count estimates. The assay was immunoSEQ multiplex PCR, and TCRdb's table has in-frame clones only and misses some. That table is the source of V, J and clone size, and D and trimming were worked out from the DNA. The table lists approximately 100,000 clones, around 89% of them singletons. The clonotype originates from a woman of 80 years or more with acute or convalescent COVID-19. The sequenced sample consisted of peripheral blood. The V and J genes are TRBV10-1 and TRBJ1-2, with TRBD1 identical over 8 bases. The CDR3 sequence is CASSPQGAYGYTF. CDR3 sequence (DNA): TGCGCCAGCAGTCCCCAGGGGGCGTATGGCTACACCTTC.